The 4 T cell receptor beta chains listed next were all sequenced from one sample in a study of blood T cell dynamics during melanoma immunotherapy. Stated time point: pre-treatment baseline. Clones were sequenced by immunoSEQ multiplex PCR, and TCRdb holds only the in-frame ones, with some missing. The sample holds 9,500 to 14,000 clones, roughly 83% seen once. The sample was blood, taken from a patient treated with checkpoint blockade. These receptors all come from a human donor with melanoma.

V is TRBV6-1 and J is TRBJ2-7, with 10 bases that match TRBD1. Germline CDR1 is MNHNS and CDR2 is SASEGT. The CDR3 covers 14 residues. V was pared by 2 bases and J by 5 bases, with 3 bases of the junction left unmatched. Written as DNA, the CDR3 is TGTGCCAGCAGTGAACGGGACAGGGGTAACGAGCAGTACTTC. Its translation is CASSERDRGNEQYF.

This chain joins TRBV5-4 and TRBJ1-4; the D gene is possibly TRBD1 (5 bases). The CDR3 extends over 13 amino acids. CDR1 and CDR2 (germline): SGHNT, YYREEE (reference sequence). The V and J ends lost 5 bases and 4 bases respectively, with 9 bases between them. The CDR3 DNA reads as TGTGCCAGCAGGGGGACTGATAATGAAAAACTGTTTTTT. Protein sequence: CASRGTDNEKLFF.

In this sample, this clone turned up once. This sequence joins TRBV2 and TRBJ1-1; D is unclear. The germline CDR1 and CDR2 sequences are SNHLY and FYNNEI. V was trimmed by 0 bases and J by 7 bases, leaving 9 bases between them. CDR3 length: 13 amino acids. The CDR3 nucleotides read TGTGCCAGCAGTGAAGCCCCTGCGGGTGAAGCTTTCTTT. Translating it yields CASSEAPAGEAFF.

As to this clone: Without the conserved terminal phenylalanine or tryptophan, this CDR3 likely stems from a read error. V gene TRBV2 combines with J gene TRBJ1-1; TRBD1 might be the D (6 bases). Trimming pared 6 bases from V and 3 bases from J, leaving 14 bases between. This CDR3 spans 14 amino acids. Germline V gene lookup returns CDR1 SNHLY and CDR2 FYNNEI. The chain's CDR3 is CASSVQGVDTEAFS. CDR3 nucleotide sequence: TGTGCCAGCAGCGTACAGGGTGTTGACACTGAAGCTTTCTCT.